These 5 T cell receptor beta chains originate from one sample sequenced in a study of shared clonotypes between healthy human individuals. Cells designated naive CD8 were CD45RO-negative and were positively selected for CCR7, with terminally differentiated effector memory CD45RA+ cells excluded. TCRdb's copy holds only in-frame clones and misses some; the assay was immunoSEQ multiplex PCR. The table lists roughly 590,000 clones, about 95% of them singletons. What was sequenced was naive CD8+ T cells sorted from blood. All receptors come from a woman between 25 and 40 years old in good health.

This rearrangement joins TRBV14 to TRBJ2-7; 10 bases agree with TRBD2. This CDR3 is built from 15 residues. In germline, CDR1 is SGHDN, CDR2 FVKESK. The V gene end was trimmed by 6 bases and the J gene end by 3 bases; junction bases not matched to a gene: 8. CDR3 sequence: CASSISGTSDYEQYF. The CDR3 bases are TGTGCCAGCAGTATCTCCGGGACTAGCGACTACGAGCAGTACTTC.

This rearrangement joins TRBV15 to TRBJ2-7; 11 nucleotides line up with TRBD2. Germline loops: CDR1 LNHNV, CDR2 YYDKDF (reference sequence). The CDR3 consists of 15 residues. The J segment lost 2 bases and the V segment lost 2 bases, leaving 2 bases of the junction unmatched. The CDR3 here is CATSRLAGGAYEQYF. The CDR3 DNA is TGTGCCACCAGCAGACTAGCGGGAGGTGCCTACGAGCAGTACTTC. Drawing the rest from reference TRBV15 and TRBJ2-7, the complete variable domain is DAMVIQNPRYQVTQFGKPVTLSCSQTLNHNVMYWYQQKSSQAPKLLFHYYDKDFNNEADTPDNFQSRRPNTSFCFLDIRSPGLGDTAMYLCATSRLAGGAYEQYFGPGTRLTVT.

The CDR3 region has the DNA TGTGCCAGCAGTGTGGTGGGACAGGGTTACTACGAGCAGTACTTC. As protein: CASSVVGQGYYEQYF. This rearrangement joins TRBV6-1 to TRBJ2-7; 9 nucleotides line up with TRBD1. CDR3 size: 15 residues. Germline CDR1 MNHNS, CDR2 SASEGT. Losses at the gene ends were 4 bases for V and 3 bases for J; bases not matched to a gene: 7.

On this clone: The same CDR3 can be traced to other DNA sequences in this sample. The chain carries TRBV11-3 and TRBJ2-2, with D unclear. V was trimmed by 3 bases and J by 8 bases, leaving 4 bases between them. There are 11 residues in the CDR3. Germline V gives CDR1 SGHNT, CDR2 YENEEA. The CDR3 is CASSFGGELFF. For the CDR3, the DNA is TGTGCCAGCAGCTTTGGTGGGGAGCTGTTTTTT. Drawing the rest from reference TRBV11-3 and TRBJ2-2, the complete variable domain is EAGVVQSPRYKIIEKKQPVAFWCNPISGHNTLYWYLQNLGQGPELLIRYENEEAVDDSQLPKDRFSAERLKGVDSTLKIQPAELGDSAVYLCASSFGGELFFGEGSRLTVL.

The V gene is TRBV28, the J gene TRBJ1-5; D is undetermined. V was clipped by 0 bases and J by 5 bases, with 11 bases between them. The CDR3 length is 15 residues. CDR1 is MDHEN and CDR2 is SYDVKM in the germline V gene. CDR3 DNA: TGTGCCAGCAGTTTATGGGGGAGTCGCTATCAGCCCCAGCATTTT. It is translated as CASSLWGSRYQPQHF.